These T cell receptor beta chains were read from a single sample in a study of CD8 T cells in ankylosing spondylitis. One entry per CDR3 protein results from TCRdb running MiXCR on the 5' RACE reads. The sample lists hundreds of thousands of distinct CDR3 sequences, roughly 13% occurring once. Sequenced input: blood, either unsorted or a sorted T cell fraction (not recorded which). These receptors all stem from a male donor with ankylosing spondylitis. CDR3s include the opening cysteine and the closing phenylalanine or tryptophan. The D gene is left open where the match is weak. Clone size is not always given. Where it is, it says once, few, many or a class for expanded clones.

TRBV12-3/TRBV12-4	TRBJ1-5	-	-	CASSLSGEGYQPQHF	TGTGCCAGCAGTTTATCAGGGGAAGGATATCAGCCCCAGCATTTT
TRBV12-3/TRBV12-4	TRBJ1-1	many	-	CASSLIRGGRLNTEAFF	TGTGCCAGCAGTTTAATAAGGGGGGGCAGATTGAACACTGAAGCTTTCTTT
TRBV6-1	TRBJ2-2	few	TRBD1	CASSLDRVFSTGELFF	TGTGCCAGCAGCCTCGACAGGGTATTCTCCACCGGGGAGCTGTTTTTT
TRBV7-2	TRBJ1-4	many	-	CASSYGTGSEKLFF	TGTGCCAGCAGCTACGGGACGGGGAGTGAAAAACTGTTTTTT
TRBV18	TRBJ2-2	-	-	CASSAGAANTGELFF	TGTGCCAGCTCCGCAGGGGCCGCGAACACCGGGGAGCTGTTTTTT
TRBV5-6	TRBJ2-1	-	-	CASSLGYLNNEQFF	TGTGCCAGCAGCTTGGGTTATCTCAACAATGAGCAGTTCTTC
TRBV24-1	TRBJ2-1	-	-	CATSDVGTGAMYDEQFF	TGTGCCACCAGTGACGTAGGAACGGGAGCGATGTATGATGAGCAGTTCTTC
TRBV4-2	TRBJ2-3	-	-	CASSQNTGDTNTQYF	TGTGCCAGCAGCCAAAATACCGGGGACACTAATACGCAGTATTTT
TRBV10-3	TRBJ1-5	few	-	CAISDRDQPQHF	TGTGCCATCAGTGACAGGGATCAGCCCCAGCATTTT
TRBV10-2	TRBJ2-7	few	TRBD2	CASRLAGDPEQYF	TGCGCCAGCAGACTAGCGGGAGATCCCGAGCAGTACTTC
TRBV12-3/TRBV12-4	TRBJ2-3	-	-	CASSGTGRSTDTQYF	TGTGCCAGCAGTGGGACGGGGAGGAGCACAGATACGCAGTATTTT
TRBV29-1	TRBJ2-5	-	-	CSVQFGETQYF	TGCAGCGTCCAGTTCGGAGAGACCCAGTACTTC
TRBV4-1	TRBJ1-2	few	TRBD1	CASSQPTGKIYGYTF	TGCGCCAGCAGCCAACCGACAGGGAAAATCTATGGCTACACCTTC
TRBV7-2	TRBJ1-6	-	TRBD1	CASSRGQYNSPLHF	TGTGCCAGCAGCAGGGGGCAGTATAATTCACCCCTCCACTTT
TRBV20-1	TRBJ1-3	many	-	CSAARGSGNTIYF	TGCAGTGCCGCCCGGGGAAGTGGAAACACCATATATTTT
TRBV28	TRBJ2-1	few	TRBD2	CASSSPGPKRGNEQFF	TGTGCCAGCAGTTCCCCGGGACCAAAGCGGGGAAATGAGCAGTTCTTC
TRBV27	TRBJ2-3	many	-	CASSPWFGAQYF	TGTGCCAGCAGTCCATGGTTCGGGGCGCAGTATTTT
TRBV7-8	TRBJ2-1	few	-	CASSLGWGTYNEQFF	TGTGCCAGCAGCTTAGGTTGGGGGACTTACAATGAGCAGTTCTTC
TRBV25-1	TRBJ2-6	few	-	CASMGLAGANVLTF	TGTGCCAGCATGGGGTTAGCTGGGGCCAACGTCCTGACTTTC
TRBV5-1	TRBJ1-1	few	-	CASSPSGTNTEAFF	TGCGCCAGCAGCCCATCAGGGACCAACACTGAAGCTTTCTTT
TRBV5-1	TRBJ2-1	few	TRBD2	CASSLYGEGEDNEQFF	TGCGCCAGCAGCCTGTATGGGGAGGGAGAAGACAATGAGCAGTTCTTC
TRBV27	TRBJ2-3	-	-	CASRKGDSDTQYF	TGTGCCAGCAGGAAAGGTGACAGTGATACGCAGTATTTT
TRBV10-3	TRBJ2-1	many	TRBD2	CAISEASGRLNEQFF	TGTGCCATCAGTGAGGCTAGCGGGAGGTTGAATGAGCAGTTCTTC
TRBV18	TRBJ2-1	-	TRBD1	CASRDRVTYNEQFF	TGTGCCAGTAGGGACAGGGTTACCTACAATGAGCAGTTCTTC
TRBV15	TRBJ1-3	few	TRBD1	CATSRAGQGENTIYF	TGTGCCACCAGCAGAGCCGGACAGGGGGAAAACACCATATATTTT
TRBV12-3/TRBV12-4	TRBJ1-5	-	TRBD1	CASRQTGGINQPQHF	TGTGCCAGCAGACAAACAGGGGGAATCAATCAGCCCCAGCATTTT
TRBV25-1	TRBJ2-3	-	TRBD2	CASTLGGRQYF	TGTGCCAGCACTTTGGGGGGGAGGCAGTATTTT
TRBV20-1	TRBJ2-3	few	-	CSARLISTDTQYF	TGCAGTGCCCGCCTCATTAGCACAGATACGCAGTATTTT
TRBV20-1	TRBJ2-1	few	-	CSARADYYNEQFF	TGCAGTGCTAGAGCGGACTACTACAATGAGCAGTTCTTC
TRBV10-3	TRBJ2-1	-	TRBD1	CAISESPGQGGNEQFF	TGTGCCATCAGTGAGTCGCCGGGACAGGGTGGCAATGAGCAGTTCTTC
TRBV2	TRBJ2-3	few	-	CASSEPSDTQYF	TGTGCCAGCAGTGAGCCTTCGGATACGCAGTATTTT
TRBV5-1	TRBJ2-3	few	-	CASSSQRASTDTQYF	TGCGCCAGCAGCTCCCAAAGAGCGAGCACAGATACGCAGTATTTT
TRBV2	TRBJ1-2	-	TRBD1	CASRMTGLDYGYTF	TGTGCCAGCAGGATGACAGGGCTTGACTATGGCTACACCTTC
TRBV4-1	TRBJ1-1	few	TRBD1	CASSSGQGIRTEAFF	TGCGCCAGCAGCTCGGGACAGGGGATTCGGACTGAAGCTTTCTTT
TRBV24-1	TRBJ2-6	few	-	CATSGQPGANVLTF	TGTGCCACCAGTGGCCAGCCTGGGGCCAACGTCCTGACTTTC